This T cell receptor beta chain was captured by sequencing in a study of cytomegalovirus exposure and HLA in healthy donors. Study-wide background: Sequencing of about 179 million T cells in an earlier analysis found under 120 million unique TCR beta sequences.

The study ran its PCR with 60 Vbeta and 13 Jbeta primers. Profiled with immunoSEQ multiplex PCR; TCRdb holds only in-frame clones, not every one. Here the sample spans about 240,000 clones, around 83% being singletons. V was cut by 7 bases and J by 3 bases, with 12 bases left in between. Germline V CDR1 and CDR2: GTSNPN, SVGIG (reference sequence). This CDR3 is built from 12 residues. As concerns this clone: The antigen is unknown.

Broader study findings: In a later analysis, HLA-associated beta chains showed higher expansion and lower generation probabilities than comparable chains. A prior analysis recorded that most TCR beta V segments were productive about 87% or about 30% of the time.

Material: PBMCs. The V gene is TRBV30, the J gene TRBJ1-2; D call uncertain. The receptor was isolated from a girl under 10 years old in good health and CMV-seronegative. The DNA of the CDR3 is TGTGCCTCGCCGGAGACCTACTATGGCTACACCTTC. It specifies CASPETYYGYTF.